This T cell receptor beta chain derives from a study of T cell repertoires in cytomegalovirus infection. On the study more broadly: Matching HLA type, along with CMV infection, was indicated by public TCR beta signatures. Whole-study results and caveats: Dominating the ex vivo response were TCR beta clonotypes that were CMV-specific and HLA-C-restricted. CMV carriers with the relevant HLA were identified by cumulative public TCR beta family frequency.

TCRdb processed the reads anew with MiXCR; each CDR3 protein has one entry. The repertoire holds hundreds of thousands of distinct CDR3 sequences, with about a sixth as singletons. The CDR3 length is 14 residues. V lost 3 bases to trimming and J lost 1 base, with 11 bases between them. Germline lookup yields CDR1 DFQATT and CDR2 SNEGSKA (reference sequence). Worth noting for this clonotype: Its antigen is unidentified.

The sequenced material came from PBMCs. The chain has TRBV20-1 and TRBJ2-3; D is ambiguous. This clonotype was sampled from a human donor in good health (CMV status not recorded). Some clones in this sample may be carry-over from other donors' samples. The CDR3 spells CSARTSSGTDTQYF. CDR3 bases: TGCAGTGCTAGGACCTCGTCGGGCACAGATACGCAGTATTTT.